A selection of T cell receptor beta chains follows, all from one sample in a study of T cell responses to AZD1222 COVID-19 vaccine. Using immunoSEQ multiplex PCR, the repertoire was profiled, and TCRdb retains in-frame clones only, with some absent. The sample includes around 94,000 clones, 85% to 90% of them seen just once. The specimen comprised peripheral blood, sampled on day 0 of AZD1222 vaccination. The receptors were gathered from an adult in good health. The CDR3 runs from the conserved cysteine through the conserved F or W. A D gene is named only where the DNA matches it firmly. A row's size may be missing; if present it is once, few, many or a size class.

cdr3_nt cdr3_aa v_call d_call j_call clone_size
TGTGCCAGCAGTTTGGACAGGGCAGTCACTGAAGCTTTCTTT CASSLDRAVTEAFF TRBV27 TRBD1 TRBJ1-1 .
TGCAGTGCTAGTGGTTTGGACTATAGCAATCAGCCCCAGCATTTT CSASGLDYSNQPQHF TRBV20-1 . TRBJ1-5 .
TGTGCCAGCAGCTTAGGAGAGCTGAGCTATGGCTACACCTTC CASSLGELSYGYTF TRBV7-2 . TRBJ1-2 once
TGTGCCAGCAGTGAAGCGAGCCGTGGAAACACCATATATTTT CASSEASRGNTIYF TRBV6-1 . TRBJ1-3 .
TGTGCCAGCAGTGAAAATTCGTATGGGACAGAGTATGGCTACACCTTC CASSENSYGTEYGYTF TRBV6-1 TRBD1 TRBJ1-2 .
TGTGCCAGCAGCTTCCTTCCATATGGCTACACCTTC CASSFLPYGYTF TRBV7-9 . TRBJ1-2 few
TGTGGGACGGGCTCTGGAAACACCATATATTTT CGTGSGNTIYF TRBV19 . TRBJ1-3 .
TGTGCCAGTCAGCTATCCTATAATTCACCCCTCCACTTT CASQLSYNSPLHF TRBV19 . TRBJ1-6 .
TGTGCCAGCAGTTACTCAGGGGGTGCCTCTGAAGCTTTCTTT CASSYSGGASEAFF TRBV6-5 . TRBJ1-1 .
TGCGCCAGCAGCCTTGACAGGGGCGGAGGCTACACCTTC CASSLDRGGGYTF TRBV5-1 TRBD1 TRBJ1-2 .
TGTGCCAGCAGCTTGGCGCCAGCCTATGGCTACACCTTC CASSLAPAYGYTF TRBV5-4 . TRBJ1-2 .
TGTGCTAGTGGTTTGGTTATATGGGACAGGGGCCAGCCCCAGCATTTT CASGLVIWDRGQPQHF TRBV12-5 TRBD1 TRBJ1-5 .
TGTGCCAGCAGTTTTCCCGGAAAAAACATTCAGTACTTC CASSFPGKNIQYF TRBV12-3/TRBV12-4 . TRBJ2-4 once
TGTGCCTGGCTACTAGGAAACACCATATATTTT CAWLLGNTIYF TRBV30 . TRBJ1-3 .
TGTGCCAGCAGCTTACGGGATGGAGGCTACACCTTC CASSLRDGGYTF TRBV7-8 . TRBJ1-2 .
TGTGCCAGTAGTATAGTCCGGGGGGGCCAAGATACGCAGTATTTT CASSIVRGGQDTQYF TRBV19 TRBD2 TRBJ2-3 once
TGCGCCAGCAGCATAGGGGGACAGGCGGGCTATGGCTACACCTTC CASSIGGQAGYGYTF TRBV5-1 TRBD1 TRBJ1-2 .
TGTGCCAGCAACCGGGTGGGGGATAATGAAAAACTGTTTTTT CASNRVGDNEKLFF TRBV5-5 . TRBJ1-4 .
TGTGCCAAAGAGACAGGCCCAACGGAAACTGAAGCTTTCTTT CAKETGPTETEAFF TRBV2 . TRBJ1-1 .
TGTGCCAGCAGCCTCCCCAAGGGCTATGGCTACACCTTC CASSLPKGYGYTF TRBV3-1/TRBV3-2 . TRBJ1-2 .
TGTGCCACCAGCAGAGGATACGCCGGGACAGGGAATTTC CATSRGYAGTGNF TRBV15 TRBD1 TRBJ2-7 once
TGCGCCAGCAGCCAAGACGCGCCTGAAGCTTTCTTT CASSQDAPEAFF TRBV4-1 . TRBJ1-1 once
TGTGCCAGCAGCTTAGGAAGGGGGTGGGAGACCCAGTACTTC CASSLGRGWETQYF TRBV7-2 . TRBJ2-5 .
TGTGCCAGCAGTTTCGACAGGGAGGGTCAGCCCCAGCATTTT CASSFDREGQPQHF TRBV27 TRBD1 TRBJ1-5 .
TGTGCCAGCAGCCCAGAAGGGGGGCGCCTTGGAAACACCATATATTTT CASSPEGGRLGNTIYF TRBV9 . TRBJ1-3 .
TGTGCCAGCAGTCGCAGACAGCCCTATGGCTACACCTTC CASSRRQPYGYTF TRBV28 . TRBJ1-2 .
TGTGCCAGCAGCGTAGAGAGTCTAGCGGGGTCAAGCACAGATACGCAGTATTTT CASSVESLAGSSTDTQYF TRBV9 TRBD2 TRBJ2-3 .
TGTGCCAGCAGCCCTAGTAAAGGGCGAGATACGCAGTATTTT CASSPSKGRDTQYF TRBV7-9 . TRBJ2-3 .
TGTGCCACCAGCAGCAGGACAGGGACTAATGAAAAACTGTTTTTT CATSSRTGTNEKLFF TRBV15 TRBD1 TRBJ1-4 .
TGCAGCGTTCGCCGAAGGGAGGGGACCAACCCTGAAGCTTTCTTT CSVRRREGTNPEAFF TRBV29-1 . TRBJ1-1 .
TGCGCCAGCAGCTTGGGGGGCCAAGAGACCCAGTACTTC CASSLGGQETQYF TRBV5-1 . TRBJ2-5 .
TGTGCCAGCAGTTTAAACGAGAACTATGGCTACACCTTC CASSLNENYGYTF TRBV12-3/TRBV12-4 . TRBJ1-2 .
TGTGCTAGTGGTTTGGTAGGAGCAGAACAAGAGACCCAGTACTTC CASGLVGAEQETQYF TRBV12-5 . TRBJ2-5 .
TGTGCCAGCAGTTTACGGGGGTACGAGCAGTACTTC CASSLRGYEQYF TRBV28 . TRBJ2-7 .
TGTGCCAGCAGTGCCTTTACGGTTGGCGGGGAGCTGTTTTTT CASSAFTVGGELFF TRBV9 . TRBJ2-2 .
TGCGCCAGCAACGGTGGGAGCTCCTACGAGCAGTACTTC CASNGGSSYEQYF TRBV5-1 . TRBJ2-7 once
TGCGCCAGCAGCCCTCGGGGGGGGGCAGCAGATACGCAGTATTTT CASSPRGGAADTQYF TRBV5-1 TRBD2 TRBJ2-3 .
TGCAGCGTTGACGAGGCTAGCAGGCTCGCTGATACGCAGTATTTT CSVDEASRLADTQYF TRBV29-1 . TRBJ2-3 few
TGTGCCAGTGGGACTAGCGGGGGGACAAACGAGCAGTACTTC CASGTSGGTNEQYF TRBV28 TRBD2 TRBJ2-7 few
TGTGCCAGCAGTGGTGTTAAGGGAGGTAACTATGGCTACACCTTC CASSGVKGGNYGYTF TRBV2 . TRBJ1-2 .
TGTGCCAGCCGTAACAGGAGGGGGGAGCAGTTCTTC CASRNRRGEQFF TRBV3-1/TRBV3-2 . TRBJ2-1 .
TGTGCCAGTAGTATATCCAGGGCCAGTGTCGGGGAGCTGTTTTTT CASSISRASVGELFF TRBV19 . TRBJ2-2 .
TGTGCCAGCAGCTTAGTGTCAGGGGATGGAACTGAAGCTTTCTTT CASSLVSGDGTEAFF TRBV7-9 . TRBJ1-1 .
TGTGCCAGCAGCCCTCAGGGATTTAAAAACATTCAGTACTTC CASSPQGFKNIQYF TRBV27 . TRBJ2-4 .
TGTGCCAGCAGCTTTTTTGATGGGAAAAATCAGCCCCAGCATTTT CASSFFDGKNQPQHF TRBV7-9 . TRBJ1-5 .
TGTGCCAGCAGCACCGGACCAAACTCTGAAGCTTTCTTT CASSTGPNSEAFF TRBV5-4 . TRBJ1-1 .